One T cell receptor beta chain is described in this entry. The antigen is not known. The data are from a study of blood T cells in healthy people across ages. General observations from the study: In older individuals, TCR beta diversity per million T cells was lower, falling roughly linearly with age. A strong correlation between TCR beta diversity and naive T cell percentage was seen.

The CDR3 has 12 residues. CDR1 is SEHNR, CDR2 FQNEAQ, per germline (reference sequence). Trimming stripped 5 bases from V and 10 bases from J, with 15 bases between. With a J-beta primer mix and a sample-barcoded 5' primer, a second PCR ran roughly 6 to 11 cycles. Researchers report that each sample yielded at least 3 million CDR3-containing paired-end reads. TCRdb itself ran the 5' RACE reads through MiXCR, one entry per CDR3 protein. The sample includes 1,100,000 or so distinct CDR3 sequences, 40% to 50% seen only once; the top ten take 18%. This sequence was found in a woman aged 55-69 years in good health. This chain links TRBV7-9 with TRBJ2-7, with D perhaps TRBD1 (5 bases). Input material: blood. The CDR3 here is CASSPTAKGQYF. The CDR3 DNA reads TGTGCCAGCAGCCCGACAGCTAAAGGCCAGTACTTC.